Listed here is a single T cell receptor beta chain. No antigen is known for it. The libraries were made with immunoSEQ v3. Some clones are missing from TCRdb's copy, which holds only in-frame ones; the method was immunoSEQ multiplex PCR. The profile shows several thousand clones, over 65% of them singletons. This sample is part of a study of TIL therapy for anti-PD-1-resistant metastatic lung cancer. About the research overall: Patients had a median age of 54 years (range about 35-75). Whole-study findings and limits: TIL cultures after expansion showed higher clonality and lower diversity than baseline tumor (median about 6% vs 30%).

Germline V gives CDR1 MGHDK, CDR2 SYGVNS. This CDR3 has 15 amino acids. The ends were cut back, 5 bases at V and 0 bases at J, with 13 bases in the middle. Time point meaning: pre-treatment sample, taken before nivolumab and TIL therapy. The tumor samples were excised metastases, mostly pleural nodules or supraclavicular lymph nodes. The TCR was taken from a person aged 25 to 85 with non-small cell lung cancer. The material sequenced was tumor tissue, taken at baseline. The rearrangement links TRBV25-1 to TRBJ1-2, with D hard to call. The CDR3 nucleotides are TGTGCCAGCAGTACTGAGGACTGGACTAACTATGGCTACACCTTC. It translates to CASSTEDWTNYGYTF.